A selection of T cell receptor beta chains follows, all from one sample in a study of cytomegalovirus exposure and HLA in healthy donors. Assay used: immunoSEQ multiplex PCR; TCRdb lists only in-frame clones, some missing. The table lists around 170,000 clones, 75% to 90% of them singletons. Source material: PBMCs. Every receptor here comes from a man aged 40-50 years in good health and CMV-seropositive. Both conserved end residues are part of each CDR3. Fields, in order: V gene, CDR3 protein.

V: TRBV6-6
CDR3: CASSYSPGWETQYF

V: TRBV11-2
CDR3: CASSSAAGRDTDTQYF

V: TRBV7-7
CDR3: CASSPRSGGTYNEQFF

V: TRBV5-4
CDR3: CASSKEITGWGDGELFF

V: TRBV4-3
CDR3: CASSQDLGGSSTYEQYF

V: TRBV5-4
CDR3: CASFGWDMNTEAFF

V: TRBV10-3
CDR3: CAITEGRGTYEQYF

V: TRBV21-1
CDR3: CASSKWSVTNSNQPQHF

V: TRBV6-1
CDR3: CASRVTAPSYEQYF

V: TRBV5-1
CDR3: CASSFGAGFGETQYF

V: TRBV28
CDR3: CAHKRGDLTDTQYF

V: TRBV7-9
CDR3: CASSLVSTEAFF

V: TRBV29-1
CDR3: CSVVYLTGEALF

V: TRBV19
CDR3: CASRIGQRNEKLFF

V: TRBV7-6
CDR3: CASSVQVTGELFF

V: TRBV15
CDR3: CATSRGADSTDTQYF

V: TRBV7-8
CDR3: CASSSLTDNEQFF

V: TRBV15
CDR3: CATSRDASPSSYEQYF

V: TRBV1
CDR3: CTSSQRTGTNYGYTF

V: TRBV6-5
CDR3: CASSYFQRGKSTEAFF

V: TRBV7-3
CDR3: CASSPAGTGSYEQYF

V: TRBV11-2
CDR3: CASSLVGVTPNEKLFF

V: TRBV7-2
CDR3: CASSPAGTGYEQYF

V: TRBV5-6
CDR3: CASSLAAEDRARTF

V: TRBV2
CDR3: CASKWGQCGDRVRYGYTF

V: TRBV10-3
CDR3: CAISTDGQGTNEKLFF

V: TRBV10-3
CDR3: CAIMRTGGESGTEAFF

V: TRBV9
CDR3: CASSVGFSGGYEQYF

V: TRBV7-9
CDR3: CASSSWESKAVGYTF

V: TRBV5-5
CDR3: CASSFQGASNEKLFF

V: TRBV7-9
CDR3: CASSLGGRATNEKLFF

V: TRBV10-1
CDR3: CASLGTGEYEQYF

V: TRBV27
CDR3: CASSLFEMANTEAFF

V: TRBV30
CDR3: CAWSKGVRGLNNEQYF

V: TRBV5-8
CDR3: CAGSTGQGWGWTEAFF

V: TRBV7-3
CDR3: CASSYRGQPDQPQHF

V: TRBV30
CDR3: CAWTRESTEAFF

V: TRBV13
CDR3: CASSFQGAGNTIYF

V: TRBV18
CDR3: CASSPPNYQETQYF